The clone carrying this T cell receptor beta chain was detected many times. CDR1 LGHNT and CDR2 FRNRAP come from the germline V gene. This CDR3 has 19 amino acids. V was pared by 1 base and J by 0 bases, with 9 bases of the junction left unmatched. This entry is derived from a study of T-cell reconstitution after alpha-beta-depleted transplantation in children. Library preparation (for TCRbeta) was performed with unique molecular identifiers. TCRdb independently ran MiXCR on the PCR reads; one entry per CDR3 protein. This sample carries roughly 670,000 distinct CDR3 sequences, around 13% of them seen once, and the ten largest clones take roughly 0.77%.

The chain links TRBV12-5 to TRBJ2-4; 10 bases are shared with TRBD1. The sequencing used PBMCs, collected before TCRalphabeta/CD19-depleted stem cell transplant. The TCR originated in a girl under 10 years old with congenital amegakaryocytic thrombocytopenia, due to receive a stem cell transplant. The CDR3 reads CASGLGPGQGYLAKNIQYF. The DNA for the CDR3 is TGTGCTAGTGGTTTGGGGCCGGGACAGGGGTATCTAGCCAAAAACATTCAGTACTTC.